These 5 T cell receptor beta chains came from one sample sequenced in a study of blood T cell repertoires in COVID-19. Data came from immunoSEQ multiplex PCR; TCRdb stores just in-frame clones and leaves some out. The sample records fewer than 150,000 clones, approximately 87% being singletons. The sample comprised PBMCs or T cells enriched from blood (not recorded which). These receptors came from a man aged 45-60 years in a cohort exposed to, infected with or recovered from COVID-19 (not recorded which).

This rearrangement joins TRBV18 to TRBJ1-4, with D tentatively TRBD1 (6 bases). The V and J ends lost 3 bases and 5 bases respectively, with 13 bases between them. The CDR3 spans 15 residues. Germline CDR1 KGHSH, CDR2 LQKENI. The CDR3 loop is CASSPAGQPNEKLFF. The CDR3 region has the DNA TGTGCCAGCTCACCTGCCGGACAGCCAAATGAAAAACTGTTTTTT.

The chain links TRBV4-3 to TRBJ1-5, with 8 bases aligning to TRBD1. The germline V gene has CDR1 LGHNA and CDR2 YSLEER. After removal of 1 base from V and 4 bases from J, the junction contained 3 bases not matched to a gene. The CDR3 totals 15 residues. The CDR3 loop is CASSQVQGANQPQHF. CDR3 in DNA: TGCGCCAGCAGCCAAGTGCAGGGGGCAAATCAGCCCCAGCATTTT.

The CDR3: CASSQGLAGVYTDTQYF. The CDR3 region has the DNA TGCGCCAGCAGCCAGGGTCTGGCGGGGGTGTACACAGATACGCAGTATTTT. The V and J genes are TRBV4-3 and TRBJ2-3; 7 positions agree with TRBD2. CDR1 LGHNA and CDR2 YSLEER come from the germline V gene. The CDR3 has 17 residues. After removal of 3 bases from V and 2 bases from J, the junction contained 11 bases not matched to a gene.

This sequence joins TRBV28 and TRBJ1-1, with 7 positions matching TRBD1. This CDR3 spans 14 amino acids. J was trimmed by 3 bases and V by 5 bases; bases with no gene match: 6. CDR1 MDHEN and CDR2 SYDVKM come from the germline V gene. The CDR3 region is CASSLAGTDTEAFF. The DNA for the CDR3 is TGTGCCAGCAGTCTAGCCGGGACAGACACTGAAGCTTTCTTT.

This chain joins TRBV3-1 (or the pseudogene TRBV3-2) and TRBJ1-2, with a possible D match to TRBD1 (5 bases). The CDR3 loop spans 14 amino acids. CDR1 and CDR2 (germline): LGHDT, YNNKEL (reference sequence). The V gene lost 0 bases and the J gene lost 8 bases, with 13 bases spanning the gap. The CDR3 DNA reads TGTGCCAGCAGCCAAGATACCGGGGGTTGGGGCTACACCTTC. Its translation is CASSQDTGGWGYTF.